Listed here are 3 T cell receptor beta chains from one sample, sequenced in a study of blood T cell repertoires in COVID-19. The data were produced by immunoSEQ multiplex PCR, yet TCRdb's version contains in-frame clones alone and is incomplete. The table records around 110,000 clones, around four fifths of them present only once. The sequenced sample was peripheral blood. The receptors originated from a man in his 70s with active or convalescent COVID-19.

The genes are TRBV3-1 (or the pseudogene TRBV3-2) and TRBJ2-2, with a weak D call TRBD2 (5 bases). This CDR3 spans 16 amino acids. V was trimmed by 3 bases and J by 2 bases, leaving 13 bases between them. CDR1 and CDR2 (germline): LGHDT, YNNKEL (reference sequence). The CDR3 sequence is CASSHSGRTNTGELFF. Here the CDR3 DNA reads TGTGCCAGCAGCCATTCCGGCAGGACTAACACCGGGGAGCTGTTTTTT.

This clone was detected many times. This chain uses TRBV6-6 with TRBJ2-1; 11 bases fit TRBD2. The germline gives CDR1 MNHNY, CDR2 SVGAGI (reference sequence). J lost 9 bases, V lost 4 bases, and 5 bases had no gene match. This CDR3 is 14 amino acids long. The CDR3 protein is CASSSTSGAPEQFF. The CDR3 DNA follows: TGTGCCAGCAGTTCGACTAGCGGGGCCCCTGAGCAGTTCTTC.

The rearrangement uses TRBV5-1 and TRBJ1-2; TRBD1 aligns across 8 bases. V gave up 4 bases and J gave up 4 bases; unmatched junction bases: 6. This CDR3 region has 14 residues. Germline assignment: CDR1 SGHRS and CDR2 YFSETQ. This CDR3 reads CASSTGQATYGYTF. The CDR3, as DNA: TGCGCCAGCAGCACGGGACAGGCGACCTATGGCTACACCTTC.